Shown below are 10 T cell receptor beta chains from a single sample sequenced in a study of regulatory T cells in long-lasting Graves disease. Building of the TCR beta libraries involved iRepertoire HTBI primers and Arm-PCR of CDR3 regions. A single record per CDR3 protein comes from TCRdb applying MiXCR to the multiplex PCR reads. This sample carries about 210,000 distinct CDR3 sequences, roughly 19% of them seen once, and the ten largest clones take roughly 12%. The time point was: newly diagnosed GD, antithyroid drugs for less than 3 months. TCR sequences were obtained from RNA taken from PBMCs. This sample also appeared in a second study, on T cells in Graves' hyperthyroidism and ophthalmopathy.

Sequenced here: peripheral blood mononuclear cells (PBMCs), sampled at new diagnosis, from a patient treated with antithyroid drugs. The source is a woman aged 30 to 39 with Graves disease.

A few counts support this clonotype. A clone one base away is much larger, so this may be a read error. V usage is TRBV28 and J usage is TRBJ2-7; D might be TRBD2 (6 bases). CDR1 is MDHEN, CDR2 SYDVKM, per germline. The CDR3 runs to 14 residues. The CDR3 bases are TGTGCCAGCAGTCCTGGCGGGATTAACTACGAGCAGTGCTTC. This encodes CASSPGGINYEQCF.

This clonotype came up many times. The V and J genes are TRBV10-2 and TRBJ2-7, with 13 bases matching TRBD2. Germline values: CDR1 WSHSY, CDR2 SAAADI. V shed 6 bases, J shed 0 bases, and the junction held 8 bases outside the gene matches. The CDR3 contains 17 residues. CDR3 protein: CASSLTSGGTSSYEQYF. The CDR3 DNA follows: TGCGCCAGCAGCCTGACTAGCGGGGGGACCAGCTCCTACGAGCAGTACTTC.

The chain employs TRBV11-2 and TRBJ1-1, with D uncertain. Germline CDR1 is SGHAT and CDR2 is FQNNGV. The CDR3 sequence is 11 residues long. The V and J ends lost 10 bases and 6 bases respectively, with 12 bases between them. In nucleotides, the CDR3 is TGTGCCATCAAACGGGGATCTGAAGCTTTCTTT. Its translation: CAIKRGSEAFF.

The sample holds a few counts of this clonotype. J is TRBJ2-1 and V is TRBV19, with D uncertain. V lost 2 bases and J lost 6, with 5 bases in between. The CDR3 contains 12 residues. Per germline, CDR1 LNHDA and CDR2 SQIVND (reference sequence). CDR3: CASSISLNEQFF. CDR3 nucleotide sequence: TGTGCCAGTAGTATAAGTCTCAATGAGCAGTTCTTC.

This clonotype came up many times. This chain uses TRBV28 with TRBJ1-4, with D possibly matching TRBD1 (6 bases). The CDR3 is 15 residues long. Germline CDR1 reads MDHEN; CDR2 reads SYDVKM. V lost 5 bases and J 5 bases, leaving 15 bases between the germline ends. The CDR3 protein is CASSAQGVGNEKLFF. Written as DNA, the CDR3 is TGTGCCAGCAGTGCACAGGGTGTAGGGAATGAAAAACTGTTTTTT. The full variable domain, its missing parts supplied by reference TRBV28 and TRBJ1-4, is DVKVTQSSRYLVKRTGEKVFLECVQDMDHENMFWYRQDPGLGLRLIYFSYDVKMKEKGDIPEGYSVSREKKERFSLILESASTNQTSMYLCASSAQGVGNEKLFFGSGTQLSVL.

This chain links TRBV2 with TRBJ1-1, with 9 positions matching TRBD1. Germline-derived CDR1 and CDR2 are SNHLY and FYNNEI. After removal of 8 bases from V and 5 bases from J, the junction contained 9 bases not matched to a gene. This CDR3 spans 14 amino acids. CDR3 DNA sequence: TGTGCCAGCTACGGGACAGGGTGGCAAACTGAAGCTTTCTTT. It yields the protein CASYGTGWQTEAFF.

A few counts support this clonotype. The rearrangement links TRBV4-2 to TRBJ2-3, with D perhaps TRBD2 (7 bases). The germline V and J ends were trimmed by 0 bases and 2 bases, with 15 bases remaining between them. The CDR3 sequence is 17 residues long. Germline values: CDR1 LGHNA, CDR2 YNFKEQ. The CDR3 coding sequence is TGTGCCAGCAGCCAAGATATGGGGGGGGGCGTCACAGATACGCAGTATTTT. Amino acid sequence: CASSQDMGGGVTDTQYF.

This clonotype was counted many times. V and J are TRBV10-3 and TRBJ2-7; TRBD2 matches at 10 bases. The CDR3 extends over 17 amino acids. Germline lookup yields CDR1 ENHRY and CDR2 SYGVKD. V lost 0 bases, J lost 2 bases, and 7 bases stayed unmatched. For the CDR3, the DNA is TGTGCCATCAGTGAGTCGGCTAGCGGGAGTAGGCCCTACGAGCAGTACTTC. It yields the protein CAISESASGSRPYEQYF.

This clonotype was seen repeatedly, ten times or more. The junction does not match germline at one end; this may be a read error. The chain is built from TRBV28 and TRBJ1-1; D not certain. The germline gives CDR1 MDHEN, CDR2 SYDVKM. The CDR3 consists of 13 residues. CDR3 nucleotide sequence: TGTGCCAGCAATTTATTCGACGGGACTGAAGCTTTCTTT. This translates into CASNLFDGTEAFF.

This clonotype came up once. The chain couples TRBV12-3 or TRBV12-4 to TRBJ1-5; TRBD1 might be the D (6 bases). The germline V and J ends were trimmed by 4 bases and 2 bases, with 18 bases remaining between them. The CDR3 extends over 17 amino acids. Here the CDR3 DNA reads TGTGCCAGCAGTTCCTACCCGACAGGTAAAGGCAATCAGCCCCAGCATTTT. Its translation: CASSSYPTGKGNQPQHF.